This T cell receptor (beta chain) was sequenced in a study of technical replicates of blood from a few donors. This table comes from immunoSEQ multiplex PCR, and its TCRdb copy is limited to in-frame clones, with some not included. The data contain around 85,000 clones, roughly 94% of them seen just once; the ten biggest clones take up approximately 0.25%. This clone has only one observation. V shed 0 bases and J shed 8 bases, with 16 bases lying between them. The CDR3 sequence is 14 residues long. The germline V gene has CDR1 GTSNPN and CDR2 SVGIG (reference sequence). The V gene is TRBV30, the J gene TRBJ1-2; D gene ambiguous. Specimen: T cells isolated from PBMCs. The TCR sequence derives from a human donor in good health. In DNA form, the CDR3 reads TGTGCCTGGAGTGTACCTGTCGTCGAGGGAGGCTACACCTTC. It translates to CAWSVPVVEGGYTF. Complete variable domain (other parts from reference TRBV30 and TRBJ1-2): SQTIHQWPATLVQPVGSPLSLECTVEGTSNPNLYWYRQAAGRGLQLLFYSVGIGQISSEVPQNLSASRPQDRQFILSSKKLLLSDSGFYLCAWSVPVVEGGYTFGSGTRLTVV.